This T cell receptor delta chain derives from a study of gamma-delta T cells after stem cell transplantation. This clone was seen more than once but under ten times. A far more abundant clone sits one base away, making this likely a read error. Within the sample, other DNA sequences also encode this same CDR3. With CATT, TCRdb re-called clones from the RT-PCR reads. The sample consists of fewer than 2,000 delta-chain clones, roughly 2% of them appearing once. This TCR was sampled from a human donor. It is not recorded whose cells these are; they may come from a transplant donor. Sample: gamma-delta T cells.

The CDR3 DNA is TGTGCCTGTGACCCTGTACTGGGGGATACGGGGGGACTGGAACTCATCTTT. It codes for CACDPVLGDTGGLELIF. The chain recombines TRDV2 with TRDJ1, with TRDD3 identical over 13 bases. V trimming: 3 bases; J trimming: 9 bases; junction bases outside the gene matches: 15. The CDR3 contains 17 residues. Germline V gives CDR1 GEAIGNYY, CDR2 EKD.